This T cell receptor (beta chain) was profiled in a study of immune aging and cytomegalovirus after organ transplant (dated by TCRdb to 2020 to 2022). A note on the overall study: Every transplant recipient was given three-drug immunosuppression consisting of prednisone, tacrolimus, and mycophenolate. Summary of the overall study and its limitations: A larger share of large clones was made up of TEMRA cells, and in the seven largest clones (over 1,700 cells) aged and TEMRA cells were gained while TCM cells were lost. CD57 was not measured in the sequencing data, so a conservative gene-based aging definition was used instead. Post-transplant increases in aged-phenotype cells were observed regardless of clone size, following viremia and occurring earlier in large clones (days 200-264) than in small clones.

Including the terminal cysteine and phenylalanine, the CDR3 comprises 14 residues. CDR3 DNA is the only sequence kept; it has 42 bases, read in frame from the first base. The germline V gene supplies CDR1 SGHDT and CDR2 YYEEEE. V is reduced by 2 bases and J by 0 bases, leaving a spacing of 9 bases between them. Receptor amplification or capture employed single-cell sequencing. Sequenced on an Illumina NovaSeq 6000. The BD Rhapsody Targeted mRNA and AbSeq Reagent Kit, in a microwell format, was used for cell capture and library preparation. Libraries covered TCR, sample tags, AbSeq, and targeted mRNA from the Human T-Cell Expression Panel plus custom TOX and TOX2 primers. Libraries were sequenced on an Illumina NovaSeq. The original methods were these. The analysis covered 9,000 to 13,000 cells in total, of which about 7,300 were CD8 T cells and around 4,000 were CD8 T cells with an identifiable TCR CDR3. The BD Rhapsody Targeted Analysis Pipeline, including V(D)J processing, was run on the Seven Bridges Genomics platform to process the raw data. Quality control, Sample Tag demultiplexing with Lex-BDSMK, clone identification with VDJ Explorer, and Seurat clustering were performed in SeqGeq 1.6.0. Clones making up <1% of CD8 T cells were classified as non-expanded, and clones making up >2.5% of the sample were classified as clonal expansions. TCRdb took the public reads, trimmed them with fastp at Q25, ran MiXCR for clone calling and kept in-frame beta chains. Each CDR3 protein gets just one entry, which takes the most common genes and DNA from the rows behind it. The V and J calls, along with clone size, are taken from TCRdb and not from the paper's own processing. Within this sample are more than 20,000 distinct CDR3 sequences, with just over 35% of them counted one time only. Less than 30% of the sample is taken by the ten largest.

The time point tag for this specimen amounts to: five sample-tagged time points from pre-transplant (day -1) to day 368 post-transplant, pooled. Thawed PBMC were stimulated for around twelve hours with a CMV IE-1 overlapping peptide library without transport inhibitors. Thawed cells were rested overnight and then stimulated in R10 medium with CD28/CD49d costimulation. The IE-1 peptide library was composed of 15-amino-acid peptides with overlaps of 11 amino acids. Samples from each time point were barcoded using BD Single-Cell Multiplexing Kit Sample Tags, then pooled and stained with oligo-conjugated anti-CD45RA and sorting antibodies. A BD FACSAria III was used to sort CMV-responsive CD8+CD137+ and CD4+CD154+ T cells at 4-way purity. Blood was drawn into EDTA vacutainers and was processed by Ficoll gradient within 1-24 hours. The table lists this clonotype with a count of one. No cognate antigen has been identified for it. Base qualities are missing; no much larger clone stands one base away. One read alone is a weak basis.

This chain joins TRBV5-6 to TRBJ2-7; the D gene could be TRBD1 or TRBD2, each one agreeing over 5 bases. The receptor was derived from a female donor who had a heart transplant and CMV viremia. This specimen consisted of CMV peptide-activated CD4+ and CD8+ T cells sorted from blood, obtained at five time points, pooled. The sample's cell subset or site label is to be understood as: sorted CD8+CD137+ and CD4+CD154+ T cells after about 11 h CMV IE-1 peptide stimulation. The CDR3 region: CASSFRGDSYEQYF. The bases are TGTGCCAGCAGCTTCAGAGGGGACTCCTACGAGCAGTACTTC.